This passage covers 30 T cell receptor beta chains from one sample sequenced in a study of T cells after yellow fever vaccination. TCRdb reprocessed the 5' RACE reads with MiXCR, giving one entry per CDR3 protein. Among about 300,000 distinct CDR3 sequences, about 4% were seen once, and the ten largest hold approximately 24%. Specimen: PBMCs, collected 5 days after the yellow fever booster vaccination. The receptors come from a man younger than 30 who received the YFV17D yellow fever vaccine.

The table lists this clonotype with a few counts. The V and J genes are TRBV10-3 and TRBJ1-5; possible D gene TRBD1, 6 bases. The germline V and J ends were trimmed by 4 bases and 4 bases, with 8 bases remaining between them. CDR1 and CDR2 (germline): ENHRY, SYGVKD. The CDR3 is 13 residues long. The CDR3 spells CAISAQGNQPQHF. Here the CDR3 DNA reads TGTGCCATCAGTGCACAGGGTAATCAGCCCCAGCATTTT.

Many counts were recorded for this clonotype. The chain has TRBV2 and TRBJ1-1, with TRBD1 as a possible D gene (5 bases). This CDR3 has 14 amino acids. Germline loops: CDR1 SNHLY, CDR2 FYNNEI. Trimming removed 5 bases from V and 5 bases from J, with 15 bases in between. For the CDR3, the DNA is TGTGCCAGCAGTCTACAGGCGGGAGGGACTGAAGCTTTCTTT. It yields the protein CASSLQAGGTEAFF.

This clonotype was counted only a few times. The CDR3 bases are TGCGCCAGCAGCTTGAAGGGGGGGCTCTCTGAAGCTTTCTTT. It translates to CASSLKGGLSEAFF. The chain employs TRBV5-1 and TRBJ1-1, with a weak D call TRBD1 (6 bases). The CDR3 runs to 14 residues. V lost 1 base and J lost 6, with 13 bases in between. The germline gives CDR1 SGHRS, CDR2 YFSETQ.

The chain employs TRBV9 and TRBJ2-1; the match to TRBD2 covers 13 bases. There are 15 residues in the CDR3. V gave up 0 bases and J gave up 10 bases; unmatched junction bases: 4. Germline loops: CDR1 SGDLS, CDR2 YYNGEE. The CDR3 reads CASSVALAGGQEQFF. The CDR3 nucleotides are TGTGCCAGCAGCGTAGCACTAGCGGGGGGGCAAGAGCAGTTCTTC.

This clonotype has a count of ten or more. The V and J genes are TRBV5-1 and TRBJ2-5; 7 bases match TRBD2. The CDR3 runs to 15 residues. Germline assignment: CDR1 SGHRS and CDR2 YFSETQ. Trimming at V came to 0 bases and at J to 1 base, leaving 3 bases not matched to a gene. The CDR3 loop reads CASSLGSSGQETQYF. The CDR3 DNA reads as TGCGCCAGCAGCTTGGGGTCTAGCGGCCAAGAGACCCAGTACTTC.

This clonotype has a handful of counts. The chain links TRBV6-2 or TRBV6-3 to TRBJ2-5; D is undetermined. This CDR3 contains 10 residues. V was shortened by 5 bases and J by 8 bases, with 6 bases between the two germline ends. From germline, CDR1 is MNHEY and CDR2 SVGEGT. CDR3 sequence (DNA): TGTGCCAGCAGTCGGCGTACCCAGTACTTC. It specifies CASSRRTQYF.

The chain recombines TRBV5-1 with TRBJ1-2; D is ambiguous. Germline assignment: CDR1 SGHRS and CDR2 YFSETQ. Trimming pared 4 bases from V and 6 bases from J, leaving 22 bases between. The CDR3 runs to 16 residues. The CDR3 protein is CASSLLPSLVKDGYTF. DNA for the CDR3: TGCGCCAGCAGCCTCCTTCCGAGCCTCGTAAAAGATGGCTACACCTTC. Variable domain in full (rest from reference TRBV5-1 and TRBJ1-2): KAGVTQTPRYLIKTRGQQVTLSCSPISGHRSVSWYQQTPGQGLQFLFEYFSETQRNKGNFPGRFSGRQFSNSRSEMNVSTLELGDSALYLCASSLLPSLVKDGYTFGSGTRLTVV.

This clonotype was observed many times. The chain is built from TRBV6-6 and TRBJ2-7, with 9 bases aligning to TRBD2. The length of the CDR3 is 14 residues. Germline values: CDR1 MNHNY, CDR2 SVGAGI (reference sequence). J was trimmed by 3 bases and V by 2 bases; bases with no gene match: 2. For the CDR3, the DNA is TGTGCCAGCAGTTACGCGGGGGGGCACTACGAGCAGTACGTC. Its protein is CASSYAGGHYEQYV.

The chain combines TRBV18 with TRBJ1-6, with D perhaps matching TRBD1 (5 bases). This CDR3 is 16 amino acids long. V lost 2 bases to trimming and J lost 0 bases, with 8 bases between them. CDR1 is KGHSH and CDR2 is LQKENI in the germline V gene. CDR3 region: CASSPRQSSYNSPLHF. CDR3 in DNA: TGTGCCAGCTCACCAAGACAGAGCTCCTATAATTCACCCCTCCACTTT. Using reference TRBV18 and TRBJ1-6 for the parts outside the CDR3, the full variable domain is NAGVMQNPRHLVRRRGQEARLRCSPMKGHSHVYWYRQLPEEGLKFMVYLQKENIIDESGMPKERFSAEFPKEGPSILRIQQVVRGDSAAYFCASSPRQSSYNSPLHFGNGTRLTVT.

The chain links TRBV29-1 to TRBJ2-2; 8 positions match TRBD1. This CDR3 is built from 13 residues. The junction had 9 bases not matched to a gene; V was cut back by 8 bases and J by 7 bases. The V gene's germline CDR1 is SQVTM and CDR2 ANQGSEA. In nucleotides, the CDR3 is TGCAGCACCATCCAGGGGGCCGGCGGGGAGCTGTTTTTT. Translated: CSTIQGAGGELFF.

This clonotype was counted many times. The CDR3: CASSLTTSGDETQYF. The CDR3 nucleotides are TGCGCCAGCAGTTTAACGACCTCAGGGGACGAGACCCAGTACTTC. The chain carries TRBV5-1 and TRBJ2-5; D is possibly TRBD1 (6 bases). The germline gives CDR1 SGHRS, CDR2 YFSETQ. This CDR3 contains 15 residues. V was trimmed by 5 bases and J by 5 bases, leaving 19 bases between them.

This clonotype was found many times. The chain has TRBV28 and TRBJ1-1; TRBD1 matches 8 bases. Germline loops: CDR1 MDHEN, CDR2 SYDVKM. Trimming removed 3 bases from V and 0 bases from J; junction bases left unmatched: 6. The CDR3 contains 16 residues. As DNA, the CDR3 is TGTGCCAGCAGTTTCCCGACAGGGGATATGAACACTGAAGCTTTCTTT. This gives the protein CASSFPTGDMNTEAFF.

This clonotype was found a few times. The CDR3 nucleotides are TGCAGCGTTGAAGTCCCGTCCGGGGTTAATGAAAAACTGTTTTTT. Translating gives CSVEVPSGVNEKLFF. The J gene is TRBJ1-4, the V gene TRBV29-1; D remains unclear. The CDR3 covers 15 residues. CDR1 and CDR2 (germline): SQVTM, ANQGSEA. V was clipped by 1 base and J by 4 bases, with 13 bases between them.

Only a few counts were recorded for this clonotype. The CDR3 is CSAKRAGSSGNTIYF. The DNA of the CDR3 is TGCAGTGCCAAACGGGCGGGGAGCTCTGGAAACACCATATATTTT. The chain recombines TRBV20-1 with TRBJ1-3, with D unresolved. Germline CDR1 DFQATT, CDR2 SNEGSKA (reference sequence). This CDR3 spans 15 amino acids. Deletions cut 6 bases from V and 0 bases from J, with 15 bases between.

This clonotype has more than one count but fewer than ten. This chain links TRBV5-1 with TRBJ2-3; 7 bases are shared with TRBD1. The CDR3 covers 15 residues. Germline V gene data show CDR1 as SGHRS and CDR2 as YFSETQ. With V trimmed by 3 bases and J by 2 bases, 6 bases remained unmatched. CDR3 amino acids: CASSWGQPLTDTQYF. In DNA form, the CDR3 reads TGCGCCAGCAGCTGGGGACAGCCTCTCACAGATACGCAGTATTTT.

At least ten counts were recorded for this clonotype. This sequence joins TRBV6-5 and TRBJ1-5; 9 nucleotides align to TRBD1. Germline trimming cut 2 bases from V and 7 bases from J; bases unmatched to any gene: 6. The CDR3 spans 15 residues. Per germline, CDR1 MNHEY and CDR2 SVGAGI. The CDR3 region has the DNA TGTGCCAGCAGTTACGGGACAGGGAGGCACCAGCCCCAGCATTTT. Amino acids: CASSYGTGRHQPQHF.

This clonotype was detected only a few times. The genes are TRBV7-3 and TRBJ2-2; no clear D. V gave up 8 bases and J gave up 3 bases, with 7 bases separating them. This CDR3 comprises 12 residues. The V gene's germline CDR1 is SGHTA and CDR2 FQGTGA. This CDR3 reads CASVQYTGELFF. Here the CDR3 DNA reads TGTGCCAGCGTCCAGTACACCGGGGAGCTGTTTTTT.

The chain has TRBV27 and TRBJ2-7; 9 bases fit TRBD1. V dropped 10 bases and J dropped 5; count of bases not matched to a gene: 9. CDR3 length: 13 amino acids. Germline V gene data show CDR1 as MNHEY and CDR2 as SMNVEV (reference sequence). The CDR3 sequence is CAIARDRVNEQYV. DNA for the CDR3: TGTGCCATCGCCCGGGACAGGGTGAACGAGCAGTACGTC.

There are a few counts of this clonotype. This chain connects TRBV27 to TRBJ2-7, with 7 bases identical to TRBD1. CDR3 length equals 16 residues. Per germline, CDR1 MNHEY and CDR2 SMNVEV (reference sequence). Germline trimming cut 5 bases from V and 6 bases from J; bases unmatched to any gene: 16. The CDR3 reads CASSIVPGTVQTEQYF. The DNA for the CDR3 is TGTGCCAGCAGTATCGTCCCCGGGACAGTTCAAACCGAGCAGTACTTC.

In its sample, this clonotype was seen a few times. The V and J genes are TRBV6-4 and TRBJ2-2; D is undetermined. This CDR3 is built from 12 residues. Germline values: CDR1 MRHNA, CDR2 SNTAGT. The V gene lost 6 bases and the J gene lost 8 bases, with 10 bases spanning the gap. CDR3 DNA sequence: TGTGCCAGCAGATCCCGGGTAGGGGAGCTGTTTTTT. Protein: CASRSRVGELFF.

This chain joins TRBV7-2 and TRBJ2-6; TRBD2 is a possible D gene (6 bases). The CDR3 contains 16 residues. With 6 bases removed from V and 4 bases from J, the gap between germline ends came to 16 bases. Germline values: CDR1 SGHTA, CDR2 FQGNSA. In DNA, the CDR3 is TGTGCCAGCAGAGATCGCCGGGCGGGAGGGGCCAACGTCCTGACTTTC. It specifies CASRDRRAGGANVLTF.

This clonotype was recorded a few times. J is TRBJ2-3 and V is TRBV6-2 or TRBV6-3; unclear D gene. Germline V gene sequence: CDR1 MNHEY, CDR2 SVGEGT. CDR3 size: 14 residues. Trimming stripped 7 bases from V and 4 bases from J, with 15 bases between. CDR3 nucleotides: TGTGCCAGCACAATGGGGTTCGGTGCAGATACGCAGTATTTT. Its translation: CASTMGFGADTQYF.

This clonotype was counted ten times or more. This chain uses TRBV5-1 with TRBJ1-1; maybe TRBD1 (6 bases). The CDR3 sequence is 14 residues long. The germline V gene has CDR1 SGHRS and CDR2 YFSETQ. The ends were cut back, 2 bases at V and 1 base at J, with 9 bases in the middle. Here the CDR3 reads CASSLRGANTEAFF. The CDR3 nucleotides are TGCGCCAGCAGCTTACGGGGGGCGAACACTGAAGCTTTCTTT.

V usage is TRBV6-6 and J usage is TRBJ2-3, with TRBD1 identical over 8 bases. CDR1 MNHNY and CDR2 SVGAGI come from the germline V gene (reference sequence). This CDR3 is built from 16 residues. After removal of 2 bases from V and 7 bases from J, the junction contained 11 bases not matched to a gene. Written as DNA, the CDR3 is TGTGCCAGCAGTTACGGCGGACAGGGATACTGGAATACGCAGTATTTT. This codes for CASSYGGQGYWNTQYF.

There are a few counts of this clonotype. J is TRBJ2-3 and V is TRBV4-2; 7 positions match TRBD2. Germline CDR1 LGHNA, CDR2 YNFKEQ. After removal of 7 bases from V and 2 bases from J, the junction contained 9 bases not matched to a gene. The CDR3 runs to 15 residues. CDR3 sequence (DNA): TGTGCCAGCACCGGGGCGGGGGACCCCACAGATACGCAGTATTTT. It translates to CASTGAGDPTDTQYF.

This clonotype was counted only a few times. The chain employs TRBV5-1 and TRBJ2-5; D unclear. This CDR3 comprises 13 residues. Trimming took off 8 bases at V and 2 bases at J, with 13 bases between the two ends. CDR1 and CDR2 (germline): SGHRS, YFSETQ. The CDR3: CASISDMQETQYF. CDR3 coding DNA: TGCGCCAGTATATCCGACATGCAAGAGACCCAGTACTTC.

This clonotype was found a few times. The chain uses TRBV19 and TRBJ2-7; possible D gene TRBD2, 5 bases. V lost 1 base and J 3 bases, leaving 10 bases between the germline ends. The CDR3 consists of 14 residues. Germline CDR1 reads LNHDA; CDR2 reads SQIVND (reference sequence). The chain's CDR3 is CASSIGLGDYEQYV. The CDR3, as DNA: TGTGCCAGTAGTATAGGACTCGGGGACTACGAGCAGTACGTC.

This clonotype was recorded at least ten times. The CDR3 DNA reads TGCAGTGCTAGAGACCGGAGAACTTACGAGCAGTACTTC. Its translation: CSARDRRTYEQYF. The chain recombines TRBV20-1 with TRBJ2-7, with D uncertain. V was shortened by 0 bases and J by 4 bases, with 10 bases between the two germline ends. Germline CDR1 DFQATT, CDR2 SNEGSKA (reference sequence). This CDR3 region has 13 residues.

This clonotype has just a few counts. This sequence joins TRBV4-1 and TRBJ1-1; D unresolved. V was trimmed by 0 bases and J by 5 bases, leaving 7 bases between them. The CDR3 spans 13 residues. Per germline, CDR1 MGHRA and CDR2 YSYEKL. DNA of the CDR3: TGCGCCAGCAGCCAAGAACCGGGGACTGAAGCTTTCTTT. It encodes CASSQEPGTEAFF.

In nucleotides, the CDR3 is TGCAGTGCTAGAAGGGCTAGCGGGAGCACAGATACGCAGTATTTT. Translated: CSARRASGSTDTQYF. The J gene is TRBJ2-3, the V gene TRBV20-1; TRBD2 aligns across 8 bases. Germline V CDR1 and CDR2: DFQATT, SNEGSKA (reference sequence). The CDR3 is 15 amino acids. V trimming: 2 bases; J trimming: 0 bases; junction bases outside the gene matches: 4.